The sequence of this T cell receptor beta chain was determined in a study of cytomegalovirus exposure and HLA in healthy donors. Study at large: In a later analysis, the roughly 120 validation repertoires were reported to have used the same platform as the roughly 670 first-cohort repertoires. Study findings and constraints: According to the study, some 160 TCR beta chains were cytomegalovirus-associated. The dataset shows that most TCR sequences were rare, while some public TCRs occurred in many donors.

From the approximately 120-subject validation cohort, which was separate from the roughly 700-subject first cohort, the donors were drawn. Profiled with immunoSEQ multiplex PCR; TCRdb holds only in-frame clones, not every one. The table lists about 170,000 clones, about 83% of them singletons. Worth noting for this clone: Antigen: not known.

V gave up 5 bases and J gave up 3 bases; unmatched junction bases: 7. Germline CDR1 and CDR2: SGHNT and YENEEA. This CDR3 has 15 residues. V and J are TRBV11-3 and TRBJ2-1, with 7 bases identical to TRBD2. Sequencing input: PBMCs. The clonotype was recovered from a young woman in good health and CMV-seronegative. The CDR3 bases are TGTGCCAGCAGCGAAAGCGGGGCCAACTACAATGAGCAGTTCTTC. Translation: CASSESGANYNEQFF. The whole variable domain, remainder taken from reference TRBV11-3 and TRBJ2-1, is EAGVVQSPRYKIIEKKQPVAFWCNPISGHNTLYWYLQNLGQGPELLIRYENEEAVDDSQLPKDRFSAERLKGVDSTLKIQPAELGDSAVYLCASSESGANYNEQFFGPGTRLTVL.